Listed below are T cell receptor beta chains from one sample, sequenced in a study of CD8+CD57+ T cells in acquired aplastic anemia. One entry per CDR3 protein, called by TCRdb with MiXCR from the reads. The table lists some 140,000 distinct CDR3 sequences, approximately 52% of them singletons, with over 9.5% in the top ten. The sample comprised sorted CD4+, CD8+, or CD8+CD57+ T cells (not recorded which) from PBMCs. These receptors were taken from a human donor with aplastic anemia. The CDR3 runs from the conserved cysteine through the conserved F or W. A D gene is named only where the DNA matches it firmly. Rows may omit the clone size; those that give it use once, few, many or a size class.

j_call: TRBJ2-3; v_call: TRBV24-1; d_call: TRBD1; clone_size: NA; cdr3_aa: CATSDTGTGATDTQYF; cdr3_nt: TGTGCCACCAGTGACACCGGGACAGGGGCCACAGATACGCAGTATTTT
j_call: TRBJ1-5; v_call: TRBV7-8; d_call: NA; clone_size: few; cdr3_aa: CASSTSNQPQHF; cdr3_nt: TGTGCCAGCAGCACAAGTAATCAGCCCCAGCATTTT
j_call: TRBJ1-2; v_call: TRBV20-1; d_call: TRBD1; clone_size: NA; cdr3_aa: CSAKTGVNYGYTF; cdr3_nt: TGCAGTGCTAAGACAGGGGTTAACTATGGCTACACCTTC
j_call: TRBJ2-2; v_call: TRBV7-3; d_call: TRBD2; clone_size: many; cdr3_aa: CASSHPDSSGGAGELFF; cdr3_nt: TGTGCCAGCAGTCACCCTGACTCTAGCGGGGGGGCGGGGGAGCTGTTTTTT
j_call: TRBJ1-1; v_call: TRBV5-6; d_call: NA; clone_size: NA; cdr3_aa: CASRDNRRTEAFF; cdr3_nt: TGTGCCAGCAGAGATAACCGGCGGACTGAAGCTTTCTTT
j_call: TRBJ1-1; v_call: TRBV20-1; d_call: TRBD1; clone_size: once; cdr3_aa: CSARPGQGAEAFF; cdr3_nt: TGCAGTGCTAGACCAGGACAGGGGGCTGAAGCTTTCTTT
j_call: TRBJ2-7; v_call: TRBV7-9; d_call: TRBD1; clone_size: NA; cdr3_aa: CASSNGQGYEQYF; cdr3_nt: TGTGCCAGCAGCAACGGACAGGGCTACGAGCAGTACTTC
j_call: TRBJ1-2; v_call: TRBV19; d_call: NA; clone_size: NA; cdr3_aa: CASSVVWQESGYTF; cdr3_nt: TGTGCCAGTAGTGTCGTTTGGCAGGAAAGTGGCTACACCTTC
j_call: TRBJ2-5; v_call: TRBV6-6; d_call: NA; clone_size: NA; cdr3_aa: CASNRDIQETQYF; cdr3_nt: TGTGCCAGCAATAGGGACATCCAAGAGACCCAGTACTTC
j_call: TRBJ1-6; v_call: TRBV10-3; d_call: NA; clone_size: NA; cdr3_aa: CAISESRDYNSPLHF; cdr3_nt: TGTGCCATCAGTGAGTCAAGGGACTATAATTCACCCCTCCACTTT
j_call: TRBJ1-6; v_call: TRBV14; d_call: NA; clone_size: NA; cdr3_aa: CASSQSGGNSPLHF; cdr3_nt: TGTGCCAGCAGCCAATCTGGCGGTAATTCACCCCTCCACTTT
j_call: TRBJ1-2; v_call: TRBV12-5; d_call: NA; clone_size: many; cdr3_aa: CASGSAGFPMGYTF; cdr3_nt: TGTGCTAGTGGTTCCGCGGGGTTCCCCATGGGCTACACCTTC
j_call: TRBJ2-7; v_call: TRBV29-1; d_call: NA; clone_size: NA; cdr3_aa: CSVQGYPLIEQYF; cdr3_nt: TGCAGCGTCCAGGGATATCCCCTAATTGAGCAGTACTTC
j_call: TRBJ2-1; v_call: TRBV27; d_call: NA; clone_size: few; cdr3_aa: CASSLSLDSEQFF; cdr3_nt: TGTGCCAGCAGTTTATCACTGGACAGTGAGCAGTTCTTC
j_call: TRBJ2-7; v_call: TRBV7-2; d_call: NA; clone_size: many; cdr3_aa: CASSSEAATYEQYF; cdr3_nt: TGTGCCAGCAGCTCGGAGGCAGCGACCTACGAGCAGTACTTC
j_call: TRBJ1-2; v_call: TRBV12-3/TRBV12-4; d_call: TRBD1; clone_size: once; cdr3_aa: CASSTGEYYGYTF; cdr3_nt: TGTGCCAGCAGTACAGGGGAATACTATGGCTACACCTTC
j_call: TRBJ2-7; v_call: TRBV6-5; d_call: TRBD1; clone_size: NA; cdr3_aa: CASSLYGQAEQYF; cdr3_nt: TGTGCCAGCAGTTTGTACGGACAGGCTGAGCAGTACTTC
j_call: TRBJ1-2; v_call: TRBV4-1; d_call: NA; clone_size: many; cdr3_aa: CATKGSLAGYGYTF; cdr3_nt: TGCGCCACCAAAGGGTCCCTGGCAGGCTATGGCTACACCTTC
j_call: TRBJ2-7; v_call: TRBV15; d_call: NA; clone_size: few; cdr3_aa: CATSRDWSVHEQYF; cdr3_nt: TGTGCCACCAGCAGAGATTGGAGCGTCCACGAGCAGTACTTC
j_call: TRBJ1-2; v_call: TRBV29-1; d_call: TRBD1; clone_size: NA; cdr3_aa: CSVGQGFYTF; cdr3_nt: TGCAGCGTGGGACAGGGGTTCTACACCTTC
j_call: TRBJ2-7; v_call: TRBV5-1; d_call: NA; clone_size: NA; cdr3_aa: CASSLRASNSHEQYF; cdr3_nt: TGCGCCAGCAGCTTGCGGGCTAGCAATTCCCACGAGCAGTACTTC
j_call: TRBJ2-1; v_call: TRBV3-1; d_call: TRBD2; clone_size: once; cdr3_aa: CASSQGVSGSDEQFF; cdr3_nt: TGTGCCAGCAGCCAAGGAGTTAGCGGGAGCGATGAGCAGTTCTTC
j_call: TRBJ2-5; v_call: TRBV7-2; d_call: NA; clone_size: once; cdr3_aa: CASSPEAGAQETQYF; cdr3_nt: TGTGCCAGCAGCCCGGAGGCGGGGGCCCAAGAGACCCAGTACTTC
j_call: TRBJ2-1; v_call: TRBV27; d_call: NA; clone_size: few; cdr3_aa: CASSHWGRVYNEQFF; cdr3_nt: TGTGCCAGCAGTCATTGGGGACGGGTCTACAATGAGCAGTTCTTC
j_call: TRBJ1-5; v_call: TRBV27; d_call: TRBD1; clone_size: many; cdr3_aa: CASRDRGNQPQHF; cdr3_nt: TGTGCCAGCCGGGACAGGGGCAATCAGCCCCAGCATTTT
j_call: TRBJ1-2; v_call: TRBV6-1; d_call: NA; clone_size: many; cdr3_aa: CASSESNPPDYGYTF; cdr3_nt: TGTGCCAGCAGTGAAAGCAACCCGCCCGACTATGGCTACACCTTC
j_call: TRBJ1-2; v_call: TRBV4-1; d_call: NA; clone_size: few; cdr3_aa: CASSQVKTSTYDGYTF; cdr3_nt: TGCGCCAGCAGCCAAGTGAAGACATCTACTTACGATGGCTACACCTTC
j_call: TRBJ1-6; v_call: TRBV10-3; d_call: NA; clone_size: NA; cdr3_aa: CAISADSNNSPLHF; cdr3_nt: TGTGCCATCAGTGCGGACAGTAATAATTCACCCCTCCACTTT
j_call: TRBJ2-1; v_call: TRBV13; d_call: NA; clone_size: NA; cdr3_aa: CASSLGRVSYNEQFF; cdr3_nt: TGTGCCAGCAGCTTAGGCCGGGTCTCCTACAATGAGCAGTTCTTC
j_call: TRBJ2-1; v_call: TRBV7-8; d_call: NA; clone_size: once; cdr3_aa: CASSLISRPEQFF; cdr3_nt: TGTGCCAGCAGCTTAATTTCTCGCCCTGAGCAGTTCTTC
j_call: TRBJ2-4; v_call: TRBV15; d_call: NA; clone_size: NA; cdr3_aa: CATSTMDIAKNIQYF; cdr3_nt: TGTGCCACCAGCACAATGGATATAGCCAAAAACATTCAGTACTTC
j_call: TRBJ2-1; v_call: TRBV25-1; d_call: TRBD2; clone_size: NA; cdr3_aa: CASASSGYNEQFF; cdr3_nt: TGTGCCAGCGCGTCTAGCGGATACAATGAGCAGTTCTTC
j_call: TRBJ1-2; v_call: TRBV10-2; d_call: TRBD1; clone_size: NA; cdr3_aa: CASSELGQLGANYGYTF; cdr3_nt: TGCGCCAGCAGTGAGCTGGGACAGTTAGGAGCTAACTATGGCTACACCTTC
j_call: TRBJ1-1; v_call: TRBV4-1; d_call: NA; clone_size: many; cdr3_aa: CASSRLRQTNTEAFF; cdr3_nt: TGCGCCAGCAGCCGCCTCAGGCAGACAAACACTGAAGCTTTCTTT
j_call: TRBJ2-3; v_call: TRBV15; d_call: NA; clone_size: NA; cdr3_aa: CATSNYRVGQMQYF; cdr3_nt: TGTGCCACCAGCAACTACAGGGTGGGACAAATGCAGTATTTT
j_call: TRBJ2-5; v_call: TRBV2; d_call: NA; clone_size: NA; cdr3_aa: CASSDEDAEETQYF; cdr3_nt: TGTGCCAGCAGTGATGAGGACGCCGAAGAGACCCAGTACTTC
j_call: TRBJ1-2; v_call: TRBV7-8; d_call: NA; clone_size: many; cdr3_aa: CASSLPGARAGYTF; cdr3_nt: TGTGCCAGCAGCTTACCGGGGGCTCGAGCGGGCTACACCTTC
j_call: TRBJ2-3; v_call: TRBV5-1; d_call: NA; clone_size: NA; cdr3_aa: CASSLGFGGTDTQYF; cdr3_nt: TGCGCCAGCAGCTTGGGGTTTGGGGGGACAGATACGCAGTATTTT
j_call: TRBJ1-1; v_call: TRBV7-9; d_call: NA; clone_size: many; cdr3_aa: CASSPDRQMNTEAFF; cdr3_nt: TGTGCCAGCAGCCCAGATAGACAGATGAACACTGAAGCTTTCTTT
j_call: TRBJ2-7; v_call: TRBV2; d_call: TRBD2; clone_size: few; cdr3_aa: CASTGLAGGSYEQYF; cdr3_nt: TGTGCTAGTACGGGACTAGCGGGGGGCTCCTACGAGCAGTACTTC
j_call: TRBJ2-7; v_call: TRBV29-1; d_call: TRBD1; clone_size: NA; cdr3_aa: CSVRGQGGPYEQYF; cdr3_nt: TGCAGCGTTAGGGGACAGGGGGGGCCCTACGAGCAGTACTTC
j_call: TRBJ2-7; v_call: TRBV6-1; d_call: NA; clone_size: once; cdr3_aa: CASSRQNQAYEQYF; cdr3_nt: TGTGCCAGCAGCCGACAGAACCAGGCCTACGAGCAGTACTTC
j_call: TRBJ1-6; v_call: TRBV20-1; d_call: NA; clone_size: NA; cdr3_aa: CSARSVDRSSDYNSPLHF; cdr3_nt: TGCAGTGCTAGGTCGGTGGACAGATCGTCCGACTATAATTCACCCCTCCACTTT
j_call: TRBJ2-5; v_call: TRBV19; d_call: NA; clone_size: few; cdr3_aa: CASSWGGQRETQYF; cdr3_nt: TGTGCCAGTAGTTGGGGGGGGCAGAGAGAGACCCAGTACTTC
j_call: TRBJ2-1; v_call: TRBV12-3/TRBV12-4; d_call: TRBD2; clone_size: NA; cdr3_aa: CASLRTSGITYNEQFF; cdr3_nt: TGTGCCAGCCTTAGGACTAGCGGGATTACCTACAATGAGCAGTTCTTC
j_call: TRBJ1-1; v_call: TRBV13; d_call: NA; clone_size: NA; cdr3_aa: CASSLVYPGTTEAFF; cdr3_nt: TGTGCCAGCAGCTTAGTTTACCCAGGGACCACTGAAGCTTTCTTT
j_call: TRBJ2-7; v_call: TRBV19; d_call: TRBD1; clone_size: NA; cdr3_aa: CASSMDRGYEQYF; cdr3_nt: TGTGCCAGTAGTATGGACAGGGGGTACGAGCAGTACTTC